This is a list of T cell receptor beta chains from one sample in a study of blood T cell repertoires in COVID-19. The table came from immunoSEQ multiplex PCR; TCRdb's copy has only in-frame clones and leaves some out. The data show around 200,000 clones, about 87% seen once. The sequenced sample consisted of PBMCs or T cells enriched from blood (not recorded which). These receptors originate from a man aged 25-40 years who had recovered from COVID-19. Each CDR3 is given with its conserved first and last residue. A D gene is named only where the DNA matches it firmly. Size values are once, few and many counts, or a class for expanded clones, and some rows have none.

v_gene,abundance,j_gene,d_gene,CDR3aa,CDR3nt
TRBV30,NA,TRBJ1-4,TRBD1,CAWSVSRTGGFRTNEKLFF,TGTGCCTGGAGTGTATCCCGGACAGGGGGTTTTCGAACTAATGAAAAACTGTTTTTT
TRBV2,NA,TRBJ1-2,NA,CASTPRVGVDYGYTF,TGTGCCAGCACCCCCCGGGTAGGGGTTGACTATGGCTACACCTTC
TRBV19,NA,TRBJ2-3,TRBD2,CASKGTSALDTQYF,TGTGCCAGTAAAGGGACTAGCGCCTTAGATACGCAGTATTTT
TRBV7-9,few,TRBJ1-6,TRBD1,CASSAEGAGNYNSPLHF,TGTGCCAGCAGCGCAGAGGGGGCCGGCAACTATAATTCACCCCTCCACTTT
TRBV7-2,once,TRBJ2-3,NA,CASHEAGSSTDTQYF,TGTGCCAGCCATGAGGCGGGGTCTAGCACAGATACGCAGTATTTT
TRBV6-6,once,TRBJ1-4,NA,CASSSNNEKLFF,TGTGCCAGCAGTTCAAATAATGAAAAACTGTTTTTT
TRBV19,NA,TRBJ2-7,NA,CASSTGQDYEQYF,TGTGCCAGTAGTACAGGACAAGACTACGAGCAGTACTTC
TRBV23-1,NA,TRBJ2-2,NA,CASSHPSGEGVTGELFF,TGCGCCAGCAGTCATCCCTCCGGGGAGGGGGTTACCGGGGAGCTGTTTTTT
TRBV7-6,NA,TRBJ1-6,TRBD1,CASSEQGAINSPLHF,TGTGCCAGCAGCGAACAGGGGGCGATTAATTCACCCCTCCACTTT
TRBV30,NA,TRBJ1-1,NA,CAWSQDIRNTEAFF,TGTGCCTGGAGTCAGGACATACGGAACACTGAAGCTTTCTTT
TRBV6-5,NA,TRBJ2-6,NA,CASSYRQLRANVLTF,TGTGCCAGCAGTTACCGACAGTTAAGGGCCAACGTCCTGACTTTC
TRBV7-2,NA,TRBJ2-2,TRBD2,CASSLYQRGRAGIAGELFF,TGTGCCAGCAGCTTATATCAGAGAGGACGAGCGGGAATAGCCGGGGAGCTGTTTTTT
TRBV2,NA,TRBJ2-5,TRBD1,CASSEYDRGHETQYF,TGTGCCAGCAGTGAATACGACAGGGGGCATGAGACCCAGTACTTC
TRBV9,once,TRBJ2-5,TRBD2,CASSEGLAGVRETQYF,TGTGCCAGCAGTGAGGGACTAGCGGGAGTCCGTGAGACCCAGTACTTC
TRBV28,NA,TRBJ1-5,NA,CASSLFGNQPQHF,TGTGCCAGCAGTTTATTCGGCAATCAGCCCCAGCATTTT
TRBV7-6,NA,TRBJ2-3,TRBD2,CASSLGPSGSLPDTQYF,TGTGCCAGCAGCTTAGGGCCTAGCGGATCCCTGCCGGATACGCAGTATTTT
TRBV25-1,NA,TRBJ2-3,TRBD2,CASTPSGTSGGSTDTQYF,TGTGCCAGCACCCCCTCCGGGACTAGCGGGGGTAGCACAGATACGCAGTATTTT
TRBV9,NA,TRBJ2-1,TRBD2,CASSGYSGRLDNEQFF,TGTGCCAGCAGCGGATATAGCGGGAGGCTCGACAATGAGCAGTTCTTC
TRBV30,NA,TRBJ1-5,NA,CAWSPGEYNQPQHF,TGTGCCTGGAGTCCCGGGGAGTACAATCAGCCCCAGCATTTT
TRBV19,NA,TRBJ1-4,NA,CASGDPGSEKLFF,TGTGCCTCCGGGGATCCCGGGAGTGAAAAACTGTTTTTT
TRBV11-2,NA,TRBJ2-1,NA,CASSSQGSSYNEQFF,TGTGCCAGCAGCTCGCAGGGAAGCTCCTACAATGAGCAGTTCTTC
TRBV15,NA,TRBJ2-3,TRBD2,CATSRDWSGLAGGRGTDTQYF,TGTGCCACCAGCAGAGATTGGTCCGGACTAGCGGGGGGTCGGGGCACAGATACGCAGTATTTT
TRBV3-1/TRBV3-2,NA,TRBJ1-6,NA,CASSRTITGMDSPLHF,TGTGCCAGCAGCCGGACCATCACAGGGATGGATTCACCCCTCCACTTT
TRBV7-2,few,TRBJ2-7,NA,CASSLGQGASEQYF,TGTGCCAGCAGCTTAGGCCAGGGTGCAAGCGAGCAGTACTTC
TRBV28,NA,TRBJ1-6,TRBD1,CASSLWETRDRGSSPLHF,TGTGCCAGCAGTTTATGGGAGACTCGGGACAGGGGATCTTCACCCCTCCACTTT
TRBV7-2,NA,TRBJ2-7,NA,CASSLSAGEVYEQYF,TGTGCCAGCAGCTTATCGGCCGGGGAAGTATACGAGCAGTACTTC
TRBV24-1,NA,TRBJ2-1,TRBD1,CATSDLPGQGSNEQFF,TGTGCCACCAGTGATTTGCCGGGACAGGGGTCAAATGAGCAGTTCTTC
TRBV30,NA,TRBJ1-2,NA,CAWTLNRTPSYGYTF,TGTGCCTGGACCCTAAACCGGACTCCCTCCTATGGCTACACCTTC
TRBV4-3,once,TRBJ1-2,TRBD1,CASSQGQGYGYTF,TGCGCCAGCAGCCAAGGACAGGGGTATGGCTACACCTTC
TRBV4-1,NA,TRBJ2-5,TRBD1,CASSQPGQGFPETQYF,TGCGCCAGCAGCCAACCGGGACAGGGATTTCCAGAGACCCAGTACTTC
TRBV9,NA,TRBJ2-5,NA,CASSSQGYETQYF,TGTGCCAGCAGCTCCCAGGGTTACGAGACCCAGTACTTC
TRBV25-1,NA,TRBJ1-2,NA,CASSMADYGYTF,TGTGCCAGCAGTATGGCCGATTATGGCTACACCTTC
TRBV10-1,few,TRBJ2-1,TRBD2,CASSVGRGTSGNHEQFF,TGCGCCAGCAGTGTAGGACGAGGGACTAGCGGGAACCATGAGCAGTTCTTC
TRBV15,NA,TRBJ2-3,NA,CATSRPAQRTLDTQYF,TGTGCCACCAGCAGACCTGCCCAGCGGACGTTGGATACGCAGTATTTT
TRBV27,NA,TRBJ2-7,NA,CASSLSVADPYEQYF,TGTGCCAGCAGTTTATCGGTAGCGGACCCCTACGAGCAGTACTTC
TRBV5-1,NA,TRBJ2-7,TRBD2,CASSTILLAGGPLQYF,TGCGCCAGCAGCACGATCCTCCTAGCGGGAGGGCCGCTGCAGTACTTC
TRBV5-1,NA,TRBJ2-1,NA,CASSLGGSTQFF,TGCGCCAGCAGCTTGGGTGGGAGCACGCAGTTCTTC
TRBV18,NA,TRBJ2-2,TRBD1,CASSEDRAARPGELFF,TGTGCCAGCTCAGAGGACAGGGCGGCTCGCCCCGGGGAGCTGTTTTTT
TRBV6-5,NA,TRBJ2-7,NA,CASSYSGSGYEQYF,TGTGCCAGCAGTTACTCCGGGAGTGGATACGAGCAGTACTTC
TRBV3-1/TRBV3-2,NA,TRBJ1-1,NA,CASSHYQGGTEAFF,TGTGCCAGCAGCCACTATCAGGGAGGGACTGAAGCTTTCTTT
TRBV6-1,NA,TRBJ1-2,NA,CASSAYGTSETYGYTF,TGTGCCAGCAGTGCTTACGGGACTTCCGAAACCTATGGCTACACCTTC
TRBV21-1,NA,TRBJ2-5,NA,CASNISRGMYQETQYF,TGTGCCAGCAATATATCCCGGGGGATGTACCAAGAGACCCAGTACTTC
TRBV5-8,NA,TRBJ2-2,TRBD1,CASSLDTGGWELFF,TGTGCCAGCAGCTTGGACACAGGGGGCTGGGAGCTGTTTTTT
TRBV27,NA,TRBJ2-3,TRBD2,CASRPGRKGLAGTDTQYF,TGTGCCAGCAGACCAGGCAGAAAGGGACTAGCGGGCACAGATACGCAGTATTTT
TRBV10-1,NA,TRBJ2-5,NA,CASSTRGSETQYF,TGCGCCAGCTCCACCCGGGGGAGTGAGACCCAGTACTTC
TRBV19,NA,TRBJ2-7,TRBD1,CASSISGTGPYEQYF,TGTGCCAGTAGTATTTCGGGGACAGGGCCCTACGAGCAGTACTTC
TRBV2,NA,TRBJ2-7,TRBD1,CASSGGTGTVDAYEQYF,TGTGCCAGCAGTGGGGGGACAGGGACAGTGGACGCCTACGAGCAGTACTTC
TRBV14,NA,TRBJ1-1,TRBD1,CASSLRTGLTTEAFF,TGTGCCAGCAGCCTCAGGACAGGGCTGACCACTGAAGCTTTCTTT
TRBV4-1,once,TRBJ2-7,NA,CASSHPNRAPFNYEQYF,TGCGCCAGCAGCCATCCCAACAGGGCCCCTTTCAACTACGAGCAGTACTTC
TRBV28,NA,TRBJ2-3,TRBD2,CASTRLAASTDTQYF,TGTGCCAGCACCAGACTAGCGGCTAGCACAGATACGCAGTATTTT
TRBV3-1/TRBV3-2,NA,TRBJ2-7,NA,CASSQGRDYEQYF,TGTGCCAGCAGCCAAGGACGGGACTACGAGCAGTACTTC
TRBV6-5,NA,TRBJ1-6,NA,CASSLQGHGSPLHF,TGTGCCAGCAGTTTACAGGGTCATGGTTCACCCCTCCACTTT
TRBV14,NA,TRBJ1-2,NA,CASSATGSRDYGYTF,TGTGCCAGCAGCGCAACAGGGAGTAGAGACTATGGCTACACCTTC
TRBV7-8,NA,TRBJ1-2,NA,CASSFNTGASNYGYTF,TGTGCCAGCAGCTTCAACACAGGCGCCTCTAACTATGGCTACACCTTC
TRBV3-1/TRBV3-2,NA,TRBJ2-3,NA,CASSQDRSGGLSTDTQYF,TGTGCCAGCAGCCAAGATCGGTCAGGTGGTCTGAGCACAGATACGCAGTATTTT
TRBV7-2,once,TRBJ1-4,NA,CASSLRQGWEKLFF,TGTGCCAGCAGCTTAAGGCAGGGCTGGGAAAAACTGTTTTTT
TRBV27,NA,TRBJ2-5,TRBD2,CASSLSNSGGETQYF,TGTGCCAGCAGTTTATCGAATAGCGGGGGAGAGACCCAGTACTTC